Listed below are T cell receptor beta chains from one sample, sequenced in a study of beta chain features in type 1 diabetes. Produced via immunoSEQ multiplex PCR; TCRdb's table is partial and in-frame only. The repertoire consists of 900,000 or so clones, with roughly a sixth occurring once and the leading ten covering about 0.025%. Sequencing input: naive CD4+ T cells from blood. The receptors shown here come from a woman between 18 and 30 years old in good health. CDR3s include the opening cysteine and the closing phenylalanine or tryptophan. D genes are given only for firm matches. The listing skips clone size in some rows; elsewhere it reads once, few, many or a size class.

clone_size	v_call	d_call	j_call	cdr3_nt	cdr3_aa
NA	TRBV28	NA	TRBJ2-3	TGTGCCAGCCGAGCGGGCACAGATACGCAGTATTTT	CASRAGTDTQYF
NA	TRBV25-1	TRBD2	TRBJ2-7	TGTGCCAGCAGTTTCGCGGGACTAGCGGGCGAGCAGTACTTC	CASSFAGLAGEQYF
NA	TRBV25-1	NA	TRBJ2-2	TGTGCCAGCAGTGAACAAGACACCGGGGAGCTGTTTTTT	CASSEQDTGELFF
NA	TRBV15	TRBD1	TRBJ2-7	TGTGCCACCAGCAGGAGGGACAGGGACGAGCAGTACTTC	CATSRRDRDEQYF
NA	TRBV6-5	TRBD1	TRBJ2-5	TGTGCCAGCAGTCCTACCAGGGGGCAAGAGACCCAGTACTTC	CASSPTRGQETQYF
few	TRBV6-5	TRBD1	TRBJ2-2	TGTGCCAGCAAGACCAGGGGGCTCAGCGGGGAGCTGTTTTTT	CASKTRGLSGELFF
NA	TRBV11-2	NA	TRBJ2-1	TGTGCCAGCAGCCGCCCCGGGACTCGTTACAATGAGCAGTTCTTC	CASSRPGTRYNEQFF
NA	TRBV19	NA	TRBJ2-3	TGTGCCAGTAGTATAACGGGAGCCACAGATACGCAGTATTTT	CASSITGATDTQYF
few	TRBV28	TRBD2	TRBJ2-1	TGTGCCAGCAGTTCCGGGACTAGCGGGGCTAGATCGTACAATGAGCAGTTCTTC	CASSSGTSGARSYNEQFF
NA	TRBV7-2	NA	TRBJ2-3	TGTGCCAGCAGCCTAGAGGCGGCAGATACGCAGTATTTT	CASSLEAADTQYF
NA	TRBV6-6	NA	TRBJ1-4	TGTGCCAGCAGATACCAGGGCGGGACACATAATGAAAAACTGTTTTTT	CASRYQGGTHNEKLFF